One TCR beta chain is described in this entry. The data stem from a study of radiotherapy plus CTLA-4 blockade in lung cancer. Germline CDR1 and CDR2: SGHVS and FQNEAQ. V lost 1 base, J lost 7 bases, and 1 base stayed unmatched. This CDR3 is 15 amino acids long. Libraries were prepared by immunoSEQ multiplex PCR; TCRdb keeps only in-frame clonotypes and omits some of them. The sample consists of 110,000 or so clones, 65% to 85% of them appearing once. The sequence was collected from a human donor with non-small cell lung cancer who had a partial response to radiotherapy plus ipilimumab. This specimen consisted of peripheral blood, obtained from a patient treated with radiotherapy plus ipilimumab. This sequence joins TRBV7-8 and TRBJ2-1; the match to TRBD2 covers 13 bases. The CDR3 DNA reads as TGTGCCAGCAGCTTAGAACTAGCGGGAGGGAATGAGCAGTTCTTC. It translates to CASSLELAGGNEQFF.